A selection of T cell receptor beta chains follows, all from one sample in a study of shared clonotypes between healthy human individuals. The data were produced by immunoSEQ multiplex PCR, yet TCRdb's version contains in-frame clones alone and is incomplete. Among 600,000 to 800,000 clones listed, roughly two thirds were seen once. Sequenced material: memory CD4+ T cells sorted from blood. The origin of the receptors is a woman in her twenties or thirties in good health. Both conserved end residues are part of each CDR3. The D gene is left open where the match is weak. Some rows have no size entry. The others give once, few or many, or a class for an expanded clone.

d_call	v_call	j_call	clone_size	cdr3_aa	cdr3_nt
TRBD1	TRBV18	TRBJ1-2	once	CASSPSVPGGGGYTF	TGTGCCAGCTCACCATCTGTACCAGGGGGTGGCGGCTACACCTTC
TRBD1	TRBV5-1	TRBJ2-7	few	CASSPGTGANYEQYF	TGCGCCAGCAGCCCCGGGACAGGGGCAAACTACGAGCAGTACTTC
.	TRBV4-1	TRBJ2-5	.	CASSQPGETQYF	TGCGCCAGCAGCCAACCGGGGGAGACCCAGTACTTC
TRBD2	TRBV9	TRBJ2-2	.	CASSDKYIAGDTGELFF	TGTGCCAGCAGCGACAAGTACATAGCGGGAGACACCGGGGAGCTGTTTTTT
TRBD1	TRBV19	TRBJ2-7	once	CASSDRGLYEQYF	TGTGCCAGTAGCGACAGGGGGCTGTACGAGCAGTACTTC
TRBD1	TRBV7-9	TRBJ2-1	.	CASSLDSFATGGTGNEQFF	TGTGCCAGCAGCTTAGATTCGTTCGCCACAGGGGGTACGGGCAATGAGCAGTTCTTC
TRBD2	TRBV28	TRBJ2-1	many	CASSNEGLAGHSYNEQFF	TGTGCCAGCAGTAACGAGGGACTAGCGGGTCACTCCTACAATGAGCAGTTCTTC
.	TRBV30	TRBJ1-5	.	CAWSVEAPPQPQHF	TGTGCCTGGAGTGTAGAAGCTCCACCTCAGCCCCAGCATTTT
.	TRBV19	TRBJ1-1	.	CASTLSGMNTEAFF	TGTGCCAGTACTCTCAGTGGGATGAACACTGAAGCTTTCTTT
.	TRBV2	TRBJ2-7	.	CASSPSMAYEQYF	TGTGCCAGCAGTCCGTCGATGGCCTACGAGCAGTACTTC
.	TRBV27	TRBJ2-3	.	CASSFQGVDTQYF	TGTGCCAGCAGTTTCCAAGGGGTAGATACGCAGTATTTT
TRBD2	TRBV5-4	TRBJ2-7	.	CASSLAGSGSSYEQYF	TGTGCCAGCAGCTTGGCCGGGAGCGGGAGCTCCTACGAGCAGTACTTC
.	TRBV5-1	TRBJ1-1	.	CASSLDSNTEAFF	TGCGCCAGCAGCTTGGACTCCAACACTGAAGCTTTCTTT
.	TRBV5-1	TRBJ1-1	many	CARYVNEGIQMNTEAFF	TGCGCCCGCTACGTAAACGAGGGGATCCAAATGAACACTGAAGCTTTCTTT
.	TRBV7-9	TRBJ2-5	.	CASSQTETQYF	TGTGCCAGCAGCCAGACGGAGACCCAGTACTTC
TRBD1	TRBV28	TRBJ2-7	.	CASSSSGTGEDEQYF	TGTGCCAGCAGTTCGTCCGGGACAGGGGAGGACGAGCAGTACTTC
TRBD2	TRBV10-3	TRBJ2-7	.	CAIGKTSGSYEQYF	TGTGCCATTGGGAAGACTAGCGGGAGCTACGAGCAGTACTTC
.	TRBV27	TRBJ2-5	.	CASSPPWAQYF	TGTGCCAGCAGTCCACCGTGGGCCCAGTACTTC